The 30 T cell receptor beta chains presented below share a single source sample, sequenced in a study of spatial heterogeneity in lung cancer. Broader study findings: Counts of expanded alpha and beta TCRs within tumors tracked the tumor nonsynonymous mutation count.

These receptors are not linked to any known antigen. Time point indicated: sample taken at primary tumor resection. A single record per CDR3 protein comes from TCRdb applying MiXCR to the 5' RACE reads. In the table there are 100,000 to 110,000 distinct CDR3 sequences, around 4.8% of which are singletons. Sequencing used lung tumor tissue, obtained at surgery. The receptors come from a male donor with early-stage non-small cell lung cancer.

This clonotype was found a few times. As DNA, the CDR3 is TGTGCCAGCAGCCCGGAGGCGGGCCATACGAGCTCCTACAATGAGCAGTTCTTC. Its protein product is CASSPEAGHTSSYNEQFF. The chain uses TRBV27 and TRBJ2-1; weak D call: TRBD2 (5 bases). CDR3 length: 18 amino acids. Germline V gene lookup returns CDR1 MNHEY and CDR2 SMNVEV (reference sequence). Trimming stripped 6 bases from V and 0 bases from J, with 21 bases between.

J is TRBJ2-5 and V is TRBV20-1; TRBD1 might be the D (7 bases). With 6 bases removed from V and 2 bases from J, the gap between germline ends came to 19 bases. The CDR3 extends over 15 amino acids. The germline gives CDR1 DFQATT, CDR2 SNEGSKA (reference sequence). CDR3 sequence reads: CSARSAQGRQETQYF. In nucleotides, the CDR3 is TGCAGTGCCAGATCGGCACAGGGGAGGCAAGAGACCCAGTACTTC.

This clonotype was recorded many times. This chain uses TRBV27 with TRBJ1-5, with a weak D call TRBD1 (5 bases). Germline V gives CDR1 MNHEY, CDR2 SMNVEV (reference sequence). The CDR3 totals 16 residues. Trimming took 1 base from V and 5 from J, leaving 15 bases between them. CDR3 in amino acids: CASSLFGPQGYQPQHF. Here the CDR3 DNA reads TGTGCCAGCAGTTTATTCGGTCCGCAGGGATATCAGCCCCAGCATTTT.

This clonotype has a count of ten or more. The J gene is TRBJ2-7, the V gene TRBV10-1; D ambiguous. V was clipped by 0 bases and J by 0 bases, with 6 bases between them. Germline V lookup: CDR1 WNHNN, CDR2 SYGVQD (reference sequence). The CDR3 totals 14 residues. CDR3 coding DNA: TGCGCCAGCAGTGAGTCGTCTCGCTCCTACGAGCAGTACTTC. Residues: CASSESSRSYEQYF.

This clonotype occurred many times. The V and J genes are TRBV29-1 and TRBJ2-1; 13 positions match TRBD2. V lost 1 base to trimming and J lost 9 bases; unmatched junction nucleotides: 3. From germline, CDR1 is SQVTM and CDR2 ANQGSEA. The CDR3 is 14 amino acids. The CDR3 nucleotides read TGCAGCGTTGAAGTGACTAGCGGGGGGAGTGAGCAGTTCTTC. It specifies CSVEVTSGGSEQFF.

This clonotype was detected ten times or more. The CDR3 spells CASSISSGAANEQFF. The DNA of the CDR3 is TGTGCCAGTAGTATCTCTAGCGGAGCTGCAAATGAGCAGTTCTTC. The chain uses TRBV19 and TRBJ2-1; 7 bases agree with TRBD2. This CDR3 spans 15 amino acids. Germline loops: CDR1 LNHDA, CDR2 SQIVND (reference sequence). J was trimmed by 7 bases and V by 3 bases; bases with no gene match: 9.

This clonotype was counted at least ten times. The chain combines TRBV20-1 with TRBJ2-5; unclear D gene. This CDR3 region has 10 residues. Trimming cost V 3 bases and J 7 bases, with 6 bases left between them. Germline-derived CDR1 and CDR2 are DFQATT and SNEGSKA (reference sequence). CDR3 region: CSARGTTQYF. As DNA, the CDR3 is TGCAGTGCTAGGGGCACGACCCAGTACTTC.

This clonotype was picked up many times. The gene calls are TRBV4-1 and TRBJ1-1; 9 bases are shared with TRBD1. Germline assignment: CDR1 MGHRA and CDR2 YSYEKL. The CDR3 length is 13 residues. V dropped 5 bases and J dropped 5; count of bases not matched to a gene: 3. Here the CDR3 DNA reads TGCGCCAGCAGCTACGACAGGGGGACTGAAGCTTTCTTT. Translation gives CASSYDRGTEAFF.

The genes are TRBV20-1 and TRBJ1-5, with 9 nucleotides matching TRBD1. This CDR3 has 14 residues. Germline V lookup: CDR1 DFQATT, CDR2 SNEGSKA (reference sequence). V gave up 5 bases and J gave up 5 bases; unmatched junction bases: 7. CDR3 protein: CSAVSQGAYQPQHF. The CDR3 bases are TGCAGTGCTGTCTCACAGGGGGCCTATCAGCCCCAGCATTTT.

Ten or more counts support this clonotype. The chain uses TRBV27 and TRBJ2-2; tentatively, D is TRBD1 (6 bases). The V and J ends lost 8 bases and 7 bases respectively, with 14 bases between them. This CDR3 is built from 13 residues. Germline CDR1 reads MNHEY; CDR2 reads SMNVEV (reference sequence). CDR3 protein: CASRGHHFGELFF. DNA for the CDR3: TGTGCCAGCCGGGGACACCATTTCGGGGAGCTGTTTTTT.

This clonotype was seen many times. This chain links TRBV12-3 or TRBV12-4 with TRBJ2-7, with 8 positions matching TRBD1. V trimming: 1 base; J trimming: 0 bases; junction bases outside the gene matches: 8. This CDR3 is 17 amino acids long. CDR3 amino acids: CASSLEVWDRLSYEQYF. CDR3 bases: TGTGCCAGCAGTTTAGAAGTTTGGGACAGGCTCTCCTACGAGCAGTACTTC.

In this sample, this clonotype turned up many times. The chain carries TRBV10-3 and TRBJ2-3, with 10 bases fitting TRBD2. Germline V gives CDR1 ENHRY, CDR2 SYGVKD. The CDR3 sequence is 17 residues long. V trimming: 3 bases; J trimming: 5 bases; junction bases outside the gene matches: 11. The CDR3 sequence is CAISDPASGSFQDTQYF. CDR3 nucleotide sequence: TGTGCCATCAGTGATCCCGCTAGCGGGAGCTTTCAAGATACGCAGTATTTT.

This clonotype was seen many times. The chain joins TRBV7-9 to TRBJ2-3; D may be TRBD2 (5 bases). This CDR3 is 14 amino acids long. Trimming pared 1 base from V and 7 bases from J, leaving 12 bases between. In germline, CDR1 is SEHNR, CDR2 FQNEAQ (reference sequence). DNA for the CDR3: TGTGCCAGCAGCTTAGGAGGGCCGTCGAATACGCAGTATTTT. Protein product: CASSLGGPSNTQYF.

This clonotype was observed at least ten times. This chain connects TRBV7-2 to TRBJ2-1, with 7 positions matching TRBD2. Trimming cost V 1 base and J 0 bases; bases outside gene matches: 6. Germline V gene lookup returns CDR1 SGHTA and CDR2 FQGNSA. The CDR3 covers 17 residues. CDR3 nucleotide sequence: TGTGCCAGCAGCTTAGGGGGGGGAAAAAGCTCCTACAATGAGCAGTTCTTC. This encodes CASSLGGGKSSYNEQFF.

Ten or more counts support this clonotype. The rearrangement links TRBV4-1 to TRBJ2-1; D is perhaps TRBD2 (5 bases). Germline V lookup: CDR1 MGHRA, CDR2 YSYEKL. The CDR3 is 15 residues long. The V and J ends lost 0 bases and 3 bases respectively, with 9 bases between them. CDR3: CASSQEGVNYNEQFF. The CDR3 region has the DNA TGCGCCAGCAGCCAAGAGGGAGTGAACTACAATGAGCAGTTCTTC.

This clonotype was seen at least ten times. The genes are TRBV5-1 and TRBJ2-7; D assignment may be TRBD1 or TRBD2 (6 bases each). The CDR3 extends over 19 amino acids. Germline V gene sequence: CDR1 SGHRS, CDR2 YFSETQ. The V end lost 0 bases, the J end lost 2 bases, and 24 bases lay between the germline ends. CDR3 DNA sequence: TGCGCCAGCAGCTTGGAAAGTCGAGGAGGGACAAAGAAGGCCTACGAGCAGTACTTC. It codes for CASSLESRGGTKKAYEQYF.

The sample holds many counts of this clonotype. The V call is TRBV5-5, the J call TRBJ2-2; the D gene is possibly TRBD1 (5 bases). Germline values: CDR1 SGHKS, CDR2 YYEKEE (reference sequence). The length of the CDR3 is 15 residues. With 5 bases removed from V and 3 bases from J, the gap between germline ends came to 14 bases. The CDR3 DNA follows: TGTGCCAGCAGGAGGACAATGATCGACACCGGGGAGCTGTTTTTT. Translating it yields CASRRTMIDTGELFF.

At least ten counts were recorded for this clonotype. This rearrangement joins TRBV28 to TRBJ2-1; D unresolved. The CDR3 consists of 14 residues. V was cut by 6 bases and J by 1 base, with 10 bases left in between. Germline V CDR1 and CDR2: MDHEN, SYDVKM. The CDR3 protein is CASRRDLSYNEQFF. The CDR3 DNA is TGTGCCAGCAGAAGGGATCTTTCCTACAATGAGCAGTTCTTC.

This clonotype was detected ten times or more. The chain is built from TRBV12-3 or TRBV12-4 and TRBJ2-1; the D gene is possibly TRBD2 (6 bases). The V end lost 5 bases, the J end lost 9 bases, and 11 bases lay between the germline ends. This CDR3 region has 12 residues. CDR3 residues: CASSRGWSEQFF. The CDR3 DNA reads as TGTGCCAGCAGTCGGGGGTGGAGTGAGCAGTTCTTC.

V usage is TRBV18 and J usage is TRBJ1-2; D is unclear. This CDR3 spans 13 amino acids. Germline CDR1 is KGHSH and CDR2 is LQKENI. Deletions cut 4 bases from V and 7 bases from J, with 13 bases between. CDR3 DNA: TGTGCCAGCTCACGGAGCGATACAAGTGGCTACACCTTC. Translation: CASSRSDTSGYTF.

This clonotype occurred many times. V is TRBV28 and J is TRBJ1-1, with D perhaps matching TRBD1 (6 bases). The CDR3 spans 13 residues. Trimming stripped 6 bases from V and 5 bases from J, with 13 bases between. The V gene's germline CDR1 is MDHEN and CDR2 SYDVKM. CDR3 nucleotides: TGTGCCAGCAGGGGGACACCTGGGACTGAAGCTTTCTTT. It specifies CASRGTPGTEAFF.

This chain uses TRBV5-6 with TRBJ1-2; 8 nucleotides align to TRBD1. This CDR3 is built from 15 residues. Per the germline V gene, CDR1 is SGHDT and CDR2 is YYEEEE. V dropped 4 bases and J dropped 4; count of bases not matched to a gene: 9. CDR3 DNA: TGTGCCAGCAGCACCCGGACAGGGTCTGGCTATGGCTACACCTTC. Translation: CASSTRTGSGYGYTF.

This clonotype has a count of ten or more. The chain employs TRBV20-1 and TRBJ2-2; 7 bases map to TRBD2. This CDR3 region has 15 residues. Per germline, CDR1 DFQATT and CDR2 SNEGSKA (reference sequence). After removal of 2 bases from V and 4 bases from J, the junction contained 7 bases not matched to a gene. CDR3 protein: CSARSLAESTGELFF. CDR3 bases: TGCAGTGCTAGATCGCTAGCGGAGTCCACCGGGGAGCTGTTTTTT.

This clonotype was picked up many times. This chain uses TRBV12-3 or TRBV12-4 with TRBJ1-1; 10 bases are shared with TRBD1. The CDR3 covers 15 residues. Losses at the gene ends were 4 bases for V and 3 bases for J; bases not matched to a gene: 5. CDR3 sequence: CASSSPGQGYTEAFF. DNA for the CDR3: TGTGCCAGCAGTTCCCCGGGACAGGGGTACACTGAAGCTTTCTTT.

This clonotype occurred many times. V usage is TRBV5-6 and J usage is TRBJ1-2, with D unclear. The germline CDR1 and CDR2 sequences are SGHDT and YYEEEE. Trimming shortened V by 7 bases and J by 0 bases, and 7 bases separated the two germline ends. This CDR3 has 12 residues. CDR3 sequence reads: CASRDPNYGYTF. DNA of the CDR3: TGTGCCAGCCGAGACCCTAACTATGGCTACACCTTC.

This clonotype was seen a few times. This chain links TRBV6-5 with TRBJ2-7; D ambiguous. The CDR3 is made up of 13 amino acids. Deletions cut 2 bases from V and 7 bases from J, with 12 bases between. Germline CDR1 MNHEY, CDR2 SVGAGI. CDR3 residues: CASSYIGPWEQYF. CDR3 in DNA: TGTGCCAGCAGTTACATCGGGCCGTGGGAGCAGTACTTC.

This clonotype was seen many times. The CDR3 here is CASSQVNREWTDTQYF. Written as DNA, the CDR3 is TGCGCCAGCAGCCAAGTTAACAGGGAGTGGACAGATACGCAGTATTTT. The chain joins TRBV4-1 to TRBJ2-3; tentative D call: TRBD1 (6 bases). Between the trimmed V and J ends, which lost 1 base and 3 bases, there was a span of 14 bases. This CDR3 has 16 residues. Germline V gene sequence: CDR1 MGHRA, CDR2 YSYEKL.

Note on this clonotype: A much more abundant neighbour one base away suggests this may be a read error. V gene TRBV28 combines with J gene TRBJ2-7, with 9 bases aligning to TRBD2. The CDR3 consists of 13 residues. Germline V CDR1 and CDR2: MDHEN, SYDVKM. The chain's CDR3 is CASSYLAGAERYF. The CDR3, as DNA: TGTGCCAGCAGTTACTTAGCGGGAGCCGAGCGGTACTTC.

This chain joins TRBV6-2 or TRBV6-3 and TRBJ2-3; D remains unclear. V was shortened by 5 bases and J by 4 bases, with 7 bases between the two germline ends. Germline CDR1 MNHEY, CDR2 SVGEGT. The CDR3 spans 12 residues. Here the CDR3 DNA reads TGTGCCAGCAGTCCGCCCTCAGATACGCAGTATTTT. Its translation: CASSPPSDTQYF.

This clonotype was observed many times. The chain uses TRBV2 and TRBJ2-1; D is undetermined. The CDR3 loop spans 14 amino acids. From germline, CDR1 is SNHLY and CDR2 FYNNEI. The V end was cut by 2 bases, the J end by 0 bases, with 5 bases between. The CDR3 loop is CASSELSSYNEQFF. As DNA, the CDR3 is TGTGCCAGCAGTGAACTGAGCTCCTACAATGAGCAGTTCTTC.